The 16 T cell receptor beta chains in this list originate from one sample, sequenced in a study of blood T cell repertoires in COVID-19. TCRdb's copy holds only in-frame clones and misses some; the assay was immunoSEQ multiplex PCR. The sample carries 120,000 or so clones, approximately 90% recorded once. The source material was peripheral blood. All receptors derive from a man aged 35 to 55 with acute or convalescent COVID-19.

CDR3 sequence (DNA): TGTGCCAGTAGTATTACAGGGACAGGGGGCGAGACCGGGGAGCTGTTTTTT. Protein product: CASSITGTGGETGELFF. The chain has TRBV19 and TRBJ2-2, with 12 positions matching TRBD1. Germline-derived CDR1 and CDR2 are LNHDA and SQIVND (reference sequence). The CDR3 consists of 17 residues. The ends lost 3 bases at V and 5 bases at J; junction bases unmatched: 7.

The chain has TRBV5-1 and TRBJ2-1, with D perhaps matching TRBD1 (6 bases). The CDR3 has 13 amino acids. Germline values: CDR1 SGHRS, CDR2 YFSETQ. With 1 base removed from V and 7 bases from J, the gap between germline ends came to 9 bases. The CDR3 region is CASSLHRDNEQFF. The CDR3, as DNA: TGCGCCAGCAGCTTGCACAGGGATAATGAGCAGTTCTTC.

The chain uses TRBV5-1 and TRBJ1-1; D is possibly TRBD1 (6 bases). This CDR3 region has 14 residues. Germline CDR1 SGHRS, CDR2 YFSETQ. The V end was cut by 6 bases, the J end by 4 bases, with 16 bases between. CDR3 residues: CASTTQGQGTEAFF. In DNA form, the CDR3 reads TGCGCCAGCACCACGCAGGGGCAGGGCACTGAAGCTTTCTTT.

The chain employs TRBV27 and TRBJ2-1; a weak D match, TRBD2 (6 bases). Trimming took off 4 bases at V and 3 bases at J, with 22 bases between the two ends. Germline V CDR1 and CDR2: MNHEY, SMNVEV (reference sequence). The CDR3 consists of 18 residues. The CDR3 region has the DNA TGTGCCAGCAGTTGCTCCCGATTGTTAGCGGAGAACTACAATGAGCAGTTCTTC. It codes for CASSCSRLLAENYNEQFF.

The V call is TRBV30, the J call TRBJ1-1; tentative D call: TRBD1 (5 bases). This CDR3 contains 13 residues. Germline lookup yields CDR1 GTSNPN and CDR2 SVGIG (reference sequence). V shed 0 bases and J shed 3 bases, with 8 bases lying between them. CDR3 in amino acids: CAWSVQEDTEAFF. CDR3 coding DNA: TGTGCCTGGAGTGTACAGGAAGACACTGAAGCTTTCTTT.

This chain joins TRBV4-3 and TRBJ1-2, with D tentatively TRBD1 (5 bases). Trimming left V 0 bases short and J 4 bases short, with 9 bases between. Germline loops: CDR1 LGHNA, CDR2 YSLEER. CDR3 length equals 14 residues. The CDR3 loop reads CASSQEGLAYGYTF. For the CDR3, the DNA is TGCGCCAGCAGCCAAGAGGGGCTGGCCTATGGCTACACCTTC.

The CDR3 DNA reads TGCAGCGTTGAAAGAGGGACAGGGGGAAACACCATATATTTT. Encoded protein: CSVERGTGGNTIYF. The rearrangement joins TRBV29-1 to TRBJ1-3; 9 bases fit TRBD1. This CDR3 is built from 14 residues. V lost 2 bases, J lost 4 bases, and 3 bases stayed unmatched. From germline, CDR1 is SQVTM and CDR2 ANQGSEA.

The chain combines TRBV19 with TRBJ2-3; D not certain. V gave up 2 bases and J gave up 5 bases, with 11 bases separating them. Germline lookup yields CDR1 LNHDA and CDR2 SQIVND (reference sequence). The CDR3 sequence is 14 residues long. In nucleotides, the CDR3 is TGTGCCAGTAGTATATCACCCCCGGGAGATACGCAGTATTTT. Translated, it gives CASSISPPGDTQYF.

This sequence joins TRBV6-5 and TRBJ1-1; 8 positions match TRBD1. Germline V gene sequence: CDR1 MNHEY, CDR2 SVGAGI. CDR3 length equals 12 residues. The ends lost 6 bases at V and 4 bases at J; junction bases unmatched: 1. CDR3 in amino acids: CASRGTGTEAFF. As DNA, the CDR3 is TGTGCCAGCAGGGGGACAGGCACTGAAGCTTTCTTT.

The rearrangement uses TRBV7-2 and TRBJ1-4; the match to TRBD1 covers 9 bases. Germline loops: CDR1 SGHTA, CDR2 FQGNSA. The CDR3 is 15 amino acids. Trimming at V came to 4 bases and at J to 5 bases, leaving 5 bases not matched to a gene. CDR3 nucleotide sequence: TGTGCCAGCAGCTCCCGGACAGGGGAGAATGAAAAACTGTTTTTT. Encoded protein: CASSSRTGENEKLFF.

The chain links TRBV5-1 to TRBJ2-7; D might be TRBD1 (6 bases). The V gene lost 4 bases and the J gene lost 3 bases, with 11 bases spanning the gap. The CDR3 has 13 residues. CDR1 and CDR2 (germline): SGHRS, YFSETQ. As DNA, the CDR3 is TGCGCCAGCAGCCAATTAGGGGGCTACGAGCAGTACTTC. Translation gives CASSQLGGYEQYF.

In nucleotides, the CDR3 is TGTGCCAGCGGAGCCGGTCTTAATTACAATGAGCAGTTCTTC. It yields the protein CASGAGLNYNEQFF. This chain connects TRBV7-8 to TRBJ2-1, with D hard to call. The CDR3 has 14 residues. The germline gives CDR1 SGHVS, CDR2 FQNEAQ. Trimming shortened V by 8 bases and J by 4 bases, and 15 bases separated the two germline ends.

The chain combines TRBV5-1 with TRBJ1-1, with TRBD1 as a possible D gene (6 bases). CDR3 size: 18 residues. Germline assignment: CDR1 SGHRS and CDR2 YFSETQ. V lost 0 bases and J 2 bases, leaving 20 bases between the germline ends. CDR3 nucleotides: TGCGCCAGCAGCTTGGCAAAAGGGGCCACAGGGACCAACACTGAAGCTTTCTTT. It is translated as CASSLAKGATGTNTEAFF. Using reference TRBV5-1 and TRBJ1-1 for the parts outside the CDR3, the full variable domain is KAGVTQTPRYLIKTRGQQVTLSCSPISGHRSVSWYQQTPGQGLQFLFEYFSETQRNKGNFPGRFSGRQFSNSRSEMNVSTLELGDSALYLCASSLAKGATGTNTEAFFGQGTRLTVV.

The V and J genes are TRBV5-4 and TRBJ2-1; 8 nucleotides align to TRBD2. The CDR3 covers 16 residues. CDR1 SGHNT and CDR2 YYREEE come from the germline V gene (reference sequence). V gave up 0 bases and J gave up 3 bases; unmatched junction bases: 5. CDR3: CASSLGSGSLYNEQFF. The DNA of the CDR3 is TGTGCCAGCAGCTTGGGGAGCGGGAGTCTCTACAATGAGCAGTTCTTC.

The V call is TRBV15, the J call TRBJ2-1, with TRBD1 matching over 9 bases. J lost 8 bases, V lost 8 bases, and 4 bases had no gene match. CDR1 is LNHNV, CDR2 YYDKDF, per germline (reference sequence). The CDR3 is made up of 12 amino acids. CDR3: CATGDRAYEQFF. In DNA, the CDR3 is TGTGCCACCGGGGACAGGGCCTATGAGCAGTTCTTC.

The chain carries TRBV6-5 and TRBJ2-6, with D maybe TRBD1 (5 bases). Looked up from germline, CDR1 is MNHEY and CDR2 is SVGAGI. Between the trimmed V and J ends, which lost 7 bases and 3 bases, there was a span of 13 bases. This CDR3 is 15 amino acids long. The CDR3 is CASTSQGFGANVLTF. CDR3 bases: TGTGCCAGCACCTCCCAGGGATTTGGGGCCAACGTCCTGACTTTC.